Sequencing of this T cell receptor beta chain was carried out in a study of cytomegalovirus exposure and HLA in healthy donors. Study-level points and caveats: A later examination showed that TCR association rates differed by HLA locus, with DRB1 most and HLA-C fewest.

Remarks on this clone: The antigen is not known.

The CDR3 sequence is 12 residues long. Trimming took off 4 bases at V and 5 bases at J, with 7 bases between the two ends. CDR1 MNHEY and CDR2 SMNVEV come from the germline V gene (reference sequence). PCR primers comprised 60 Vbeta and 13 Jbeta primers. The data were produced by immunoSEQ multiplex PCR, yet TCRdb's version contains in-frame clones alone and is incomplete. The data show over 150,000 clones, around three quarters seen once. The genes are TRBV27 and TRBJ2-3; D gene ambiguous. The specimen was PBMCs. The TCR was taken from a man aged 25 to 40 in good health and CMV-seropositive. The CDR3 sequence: CASSSSRDTQYF. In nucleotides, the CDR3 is TGTGCCAGCAGTTCCTCTAGAGATACGCAGTATTTT.